Given below is one T cell receptor (beta chain) in context. Its antigen is currently not known. No much larger clone is present one base from it, and per-base qualities are unavailable. The data originate from a study of regulatory T cells in long-lasting Graves disease listed by TCRdb under 2021. About the investigation overall: Patients with newly diagnosed Graves' disease had been on antithyroid drugs for under 3 months. Patients with persistent Graves' disease were compared with patients with newly diagnosed Graves' disease using TCR sequencing and RNA sequencing of peripheral blood. A total of about 35 samples underwent TCR sequencing, from 13 patients with persistent Graves' disease and 20 or so patients with newly diagnosed Graves' disease. The study was registered as a clinical trial and conducted in China.

This specimen's time point label, per the study, means: newly diagnosed GD, antithyroid drugs for less than 3 months. For both TCR sequencing and RNA sequencing, RNA was extracted from PBMCs in TRIzol. The diagnosis of Graves' disease was made according to American Thyroid Association guidelines. Recruitment of patients was carried out at an endocrinology department in Xi'an, China. Each patient gave approximately 10 milliliters of peripheral blood, collected in an EDTA anticoagulant tube. Ficoll Paque Plus density gradient separation was used to isolate PBMCs, and no further T cell sorting was done. An Agilent 2100 Bioanalyzer and agarose gel were used to check RNA quality, and a NanoDrop 2000 was used to measure RNA concentration. Study-wide conclusions, independent of this receptor: Persistent patients shared more public clonotypes among themselves (under 3,000) than newly diagnosed patients did (roughly 910). Compared with newly diagnosed patients, patients with persistent Graves' disease had lower TCR Shannon entropy and fewer highly expanded clones, which suggests clonal expansion. Only peripheral blood was studied, because thyroid tissue, the primary lesion, was inaccessible. As a limitation, the authors acknowledged that the small sample size may reduce accuracy. Preferential use of TRBV28, TRBJ1-2 and TRBJ2-5 was observed in persistent disease, whereas TRBV20-1 and TRBJ2-1 were favored in newly diagnosed disease. Sequencing and analysis were limited to the TCR beta chain.

The CDR3 goes from the cysteine to the phenylalanine over 13 residues. Here the CDR3 DNA is all that survives: 39 bases in frame from base 1. The CDR1 and CDR2 encoded by the germline V gene are SQVTM and ANQGSEA. At the junction V is shortened by 7 bases and J by 8 bases, with 20 bases in between. The method behind the library was multiplex PCR. Sequencing instrument: Illumina HiSeq 4000. TCR beta libraries were built with iRepertoire HTBI primers and Arm-PCR amplification of CDR3 regions. Gel purification was performed on PCR products prior to sequencing. For the original study's pipeline: Across samples, about 63 TRBV and 13 to 15 TRBJ segments were identified and used for gene usage analysis of CDR3 amino acid clonotypes. COPE and FqMerger were used to merge filtered high-quality paired reads into contigs. BLAST was used to align contigs to the IMGT TRBV, TRBD and TRBJ reference genes, and CDR3 was defined following IMGT. Any clonotype with a frequency above 0.1% was counted as a highly expanded clone. Shannon entropy served as the measure of repertoire diversity, while the Gini coefficient captured V-J evenness. A clonotype was considered public if more than one individual shared it. In TCRdb, the public reads were trimmed at Q25 with fastp and aligned with MiXCR, with productive beta chains retained. One record per CDR3 amino acid sequence lists the most common genes and DNA. TCRdb's processing, not the authors', yielded these V and J calls. The sample data list 300,000 to 400,000 distinct CDR3 sequences, and 15% to 18% of these were observed just once. 22% of the sample is held by the ten biggest clonotypes.

The TCR comes from a female donor with Graves disease. The chain links TRBV29-1 with TRBJ1-2, and TRBD1 may be the D gene, going by 6 matching bases. The material was peripheral blood mononuclear cells (PBMCs), obtained at new diagnosis, from a patient treated with antithyroid drugs. The sequenced DNA: TGCAGCGCATCGAACAGGGCCTCCTGGGGCTACACCTTC. Translated, this is CSASNRASWGYTF.